These 25 T cell receptor beta chains came from one sample sequenced in a study of blood T cell repertoires in COVID-19 (dated by TCRdb to 2018 to 2021). Preparation of the library involved the immunoSEQ multiplex PCR assay. TCRdb mirrors the immuneACCESS table, restricted to in-frame sequences. Some clones are absent from its copies; in checked studies, under half trace to an unresolved V gene, and the reason for the others is unknown. Across this sample there are roughly 83,000 clones, with 86% seen only once. About 8% of the sample comes from the top ten. The source material was peripheral blood. The receptors here all came from a man aged 45-65 years with active COVID-19.

The genes are TRBV19 and TRBJ1-4, with 7 bases matching TRBD1. This CDR3 comprises 15 residues. The germline CDR1 and CDR2 sequences are LNHDA and SQIVND (reference sequence). The ends lost 4 bases at V and 4 bases at J; junction bases unmatched: 6. Here the CDR3 reads CASSTGTANNEKLFF. CDR3 in DNA: TGTGCCAGTAGTACGGGGACAGCCAATAATGAAAAACTGTTTTTT.

The count of this clone is one. The chain couples TRBV5-8 to TRBJ2-3; D unclear. The CDR3 spans 12 residues. The germline V and J ends were trimmed by 0 bases and 5 bases, with 4 bases remaining between them. The germline V gene has CDR1 SGHTS and CDR2 YDEGEE. The CDR3 nucleotides read TGTGCCAGCAGCTTGGGAGTAGATACGCAGTATTTT. Encoded protein: CASSLGVDTQYF.

The genes are TRBV6-5 and TRBJ2-3, with D maybe TRBD1 (5 bases). V lost 9 bases and J lost 0, with 10 bases in between. Germline V gene lookup returns CDR1 MNHEY and CDR2 SVGAGI. The CDR3 sequence is 13 residues long. The CDR3 sequence: CASCRGSTDTQYF. CDR3 sequence (DNA): TGTGCCAGTTGTAGGGGAAGCACAGATACGCAGTATTTT.

The gene calls are TRBV11-2 and TRBJ2-3, with 8 nucleotides matching TRBD2. The germline CDR1 and CDR2 sequences are SGHAT and FQNNGV. The CDR3 runs to 16 residues. The trim removed 5 bases at V and 3 bases at J, leaving 10 bases unmatched. CDR3 bases: TGTGCCAGCAGCCCGAGCGGGAGTCAACGGACAGATACGCAGTATTTT. Its translation is CASSPSGSQRTDTQYF.

The chain couples TRBV28 to TRBJ1-2; D is ambiguous. The CDR3 is 13 amino acids. V lost 4 bases and J 5 bases, leaving 11 bases between the germline ends. From germline, CDR1 is MDHEN and CDR2 SYDVKM. CDR3 sequence (DNA): TGTGCCAGCAGTTCAAAAAACCAGTATGGCTACACCTTC. Translating it yields CASSSKNQYGYTF.

The chain is built from TRBV5-6 and TRBJ1-5, with D unresolved. Trimming shortened V by 0 bases and J by 4 bases, and 8 bases separated the two germline ends. The CDR3 totals 14 residues. Germline V gene sequence: CDR1 SGHDT, CDR2 YYEEEE. CDR3 sequence (DNA): TGTGCCAGCAGCTTGGAGGCGGATAATCAGCCCCAGCATTTT. This codes for CASSLEADNQPQHF.

The chain uses TRBV14 and TRBJ1-2; no definite D call. This CDR3 has 13 residues. Germline values: CDR1 SGHDN, CDR2 FVKESK. V was pared by 3 bases and J by 3 bases, with 8 bases between. CDR3 bases: TGTGCCAGCAGCCAGGGCTCCCACTATGGCTACACCTTC. This codes for CASSQGSHYGYTF.

The rearrangement links TRBV4-1 to TRBJ1-2; the match to TRBD1 covers 11 bases. Germline V gives CDR1 MGHRA, CDR2 YSYEKL. The CDR3 totals 18 residues. Trimming cost V 4 bases and J 7 bases; bases outside gene matches: 17. CDR3 in amino acids: CASSPSHGQGAGGGGYTF. CDR3 DNA sequence: TGCGCCAGCAGCCCCTCCCACGGACAGGGGGCGGGAGGGGGTGGCTACACCTTC.

This chain joins TRBV28 and TRBJ1-1; TRBD1 might be the D (5 bases). V was shortened by 5 bases and J by 1 base, with 8 bases between the two germline ends. Germline V CDR1 and CDR2: MDHEN, SYDVKM. This CDR3 contains 13 residues. Here the CDR3 reads CASSLTGNTEAFF. The CDR3 DNA follows: TGTGCCAGCAGTCTAACAGGGAACACTGAAGCTTTCTTT.

The chain links TRBV5-1 to TRBJ1-2; possible D gene TRBD1, 6 bases. V was shortened by 2 bases and J by 6 bases, with 14 bases between the two germline ends. Per germline, CDR1 SGHRS and CDR2 YFSETQ. The CDR3 consists of 14 residues. The chain's CDR3 is CASSFNDRQDGYTF. As DNA, the CDR3 is TGCGCCAGCAGCTTCAACGACAGGCAGGATGGCTACACCTTC. Full variable domain (remainder filled in from reference TRBV5-1 and TRBJ1-2): KAGVTQTPRYLIKTRGQQVTLSCSPISGHRSVSWYQQTPGQGLQFLFEYFSETQRNKGNFPGRFSGRQFSNSRSEMNVSTLELGDSALYLCASSFNDRQDGYTFGSGTRLTVV.

V is TRBV28 and J is TRBJ1-2, with 9 bases lining up with TRBD1. CDR3 length: 15 residues. V shed 7 bases, J shed 5 bases, and the junction held 11 bases outside the gene matches. Germline V gene lookup returns CDR1 MDHEN and CDR2 SYDVKM. CDR3 region: CASTQPGTGIYGYTF. CDR3 DNA sequence: TGTGCCAGCACCCAGCCCGGGACAGGGATATATGGCTACACCTTC.

The chain uses TRBV24-1 and TRBJ1-2; 7 nucleotides agree with TRBD1. Unmatched junction bases numbered 10, after V lost 4 bases and J lost 3 bases. CDR3 length equals 16 residues. CDR1 and CDR2 (germline): KGHDR, SFDVKD. The CDR3 sequence is CATSDTGTDRYYGYTF. DNA for the CDR3: TGTGCCACCAGTGACACTGGGACAGACCGATACTATGGCTACACCTTC.

The chain combines TRBV7-2 with TRBJ1-2; 12 bases line up with TRBD1. Per germline, CDR1 SGHTA and CDR2 FQGNSA. J gave up 8 bases and V 6 bases, and 10 bases lay outside the gene matches. The length of the CDR3 is 15 residues. CDR3 sequence reads: CASSYNRDRGRGYTF. For the CDR3, the DNA is TGTGCCAGCAGTTACAACCGGGACAGGGGGCGAGGCTACACCTTC.

This clone was counted a few times. The CDR3 DNA reads as TGTGCCAGCAGTCCCAGGACAGGGGGCGGCGGGGGAGAGACCCAGTACTTC. Protein product: CASSPRTGGGGGETQYF. The chain joins TRBV6-6 to TRBJ2-5; 11 bases line up with TRBD1. Germline CDR1 is MNHNY and CDR2 is SVGAGI (reference sequence). The CDR3 loop spans 17 amino acids. V shed 5 bases, J shed 4 bases, and the junction held 12 bases outside the gene matches.

The genes are TRBV6-2 or TRBV6-3 and TRBJ1-5; 7 bases are a match to TRBD1. The CDR3 covers 14 residues. The trim removed 2 bases at V and 4 bases at J, leaving 2 bases unmatched. The germline V gene has CDR1 MNHEY and CDR2 SVGEGT. This CDR3 reads CASSYGRGNQPQHF. The CDR3 bases are TGTGCCAGCAGTTACGGCAGGGGGAATCAGCCCCAGCATTTT.

This sequence joins TRBV30 and TRBJ1-5; weak D call: TRBD1 (6 bases). CDR3 length equals 13 residues. The V end lost 5 bases, the J end lost 3 bases, and 11 bases lay between the germline ends. Germline V gene sequence: CDR1 GTSNPN, CDR2 SVGIG (reference sequence). The DNA of the CDR3 is TGTGCCTGGGGCCGGGACACCAATCAGCCCCAGCATTTT. Its translation is CAWGRDTNQPQHF.

The chain couples TRBV11-1 to TRBJ1-2, with TRBD1 identical over 10 bases. Trimming cost V 5 bases and J 4 bases; bases outside gene matches: 10. There are 16 residues in the CDR3. Per germline, CDR1 SGHAT and CDR2 FQDESV (reference sequence). Written as DNA, the CDR3 is TGTGCCAGCAGCCCAGCCGGGACAGGGGCCATCTATGGCTACACCTTC. Protein sequence: CASSPAGTGAIYGYTF. The complete variable domain, with remaining parts taken from reference TRBV11-1 and TRBJ1-2, reads EAEVAQSPRYKITEKSQAVAFWCDPISGHATLYWYRQILGQGPELLVQFQDESVVDDSQLPKDRFSAERLKGVDSTLKIQPAELGDSAMYLCASSPAGTGAIYGYTFGSGTRLTVV.

This clone was counted a few times. CDR3 protein: CSVGDRVWSTGTQYF. The DNA for the CDR3 is TGCAGCGTTGGTGACAGGGTTTGGTCAACGGGGACCCAGTACTTC. This rearrangement joins TRBV29-1 to TRBJ2-5, with 7 nucleotides matching TRBD1. This CDR3 is 15 amino acids long. In germline, CDR1 is SQVTM, CDR2 ANQGSEA. With V trimmed by 4 bases and J by 7 bases, 15 bases remained unmatched.

The chain links TRBV24-1 to TRBJ1-2; perhaps TRBD1 as D (5 bases). The V gene's germline CDR1 is KGHDR and CDR2 SFDVKD. This CDR3 contains 15 residues. V lost 3 bases and J lost 3, with 13 bases in between. CDR3 residues: CATSDRTSEYYGYTF. CDR3 DNA: TGTGCCACCAGTGATCGGACATCCGAGTACTATGGCTACACCTTC.

The chain joins TRBV2 to TRBJ2-3, with 7 bases aligning to TRBD1. The CDR3 runs to 15 residues. J gave up 2 bases and V 4 bases, and 6 bases lay outside the gene matches. The germline V gene has CDR1 SNHLY and CDR2 FYNNEI. As DNA, the CDR3 is TGTGCCAGCAGTGGAACAGGGGTTGCCACAGATACGCAGTATTTT. Translating gives CASSGTGVATDTQYF.

This clone was counted many times. This chain joins TRBV5-6 and TRBJ2-2; D gene uncertain. The CDR3 extends over 15 amino acids. The V end lost 0 bases, the J end lost 0 bases, and 6 bases lay between the germline ends. The germline V gene has CDR1 SGHDT and CDR2 YYEEEE. The CDR3, as DNA: TGTGCCAGCAGCTTGGCGGGTGCGAACACCGGGGAGCTGTTTTTT. Protein product: CASSLAGANTGELFF.

V gene TRBV30 combines with J gene TRBJ1-4, with D perhaps matching TRBD1 (5 bases). V was shortened by 2 bases and J by 3 bases, with 10 bases between the two germline ends. The CDR3 spans 14 residues. Germline CDR1 GTSNPN, CDR2 SVGIG (reference sequence). The DNA of the CDR3 is TGTGCCTGGAGTAAGGGGATTTCTAATGAAAAACTGTTTTTT. Encoded protein: CAWSKGISNEKLFF.

CDR3 loop: CASSLAGASYNEQFF. In DNA form, the CDR3 reads TGTGCCAGCAGCTTAGCGGGGGCCTCCTACAATGAGCAGTTCTTC. The chain carries TRBV7-3 and TRBJ2-1; tentatively, D is TRBD2 (7 bases). The germline gives CDR1 SGHTA, CDR2 FQGTGA. The CDR3 length is 15 residues. V lost 2 bases and J lost 0, with 8 bases in between.

This chain links TRBV4-2 with TRBJ2-3; no clear D. Looked up from germline, CDR1 is LGHNA and CDR2 is YNFKEQ. Trimming shortened V by 1 base and J by 2 bases, and 4 bases separated the two germline ends. The CDR3 is 13 amino acids. The CDR3 protein is CASSQVYTDTQYF. The CDR3 bases are TGTGCCAGCAGCCAAGTATACACAGATACGCAGTATTTT.

This rearrangement joins TRBV30 to TRBJ2-2; 8 bases are shared with TRBD1. Germline V gene lookup returns CDR1 GTSNPN and CDR2 SVGIG (reference sequence). The CDR3 totals 14 residues. The V gene end was trimmed by 3 bases and the J gene end by 4 bases; junction bases not matched to a gene: 4. CDR3 nucleotide sequence: TGTGCCTGGAGCAGGGGGCTTCTCACCGGGGAGCTGTTTTTT. This gives the protein CAWSRGLLTGELFF. Complete variable domain (other parts from reference TRBV30 and TRBJ2-2): SQTIHQWPATLVQPVGSPLSLECTVEGTSNPNLYWYRQAAGRGLQLLFYSVGIGQISSEVPQNLSASRPQDRQFILSSKKLLLSDSGFYLCAWSRGLLTGELFFGEGSRLTVL.